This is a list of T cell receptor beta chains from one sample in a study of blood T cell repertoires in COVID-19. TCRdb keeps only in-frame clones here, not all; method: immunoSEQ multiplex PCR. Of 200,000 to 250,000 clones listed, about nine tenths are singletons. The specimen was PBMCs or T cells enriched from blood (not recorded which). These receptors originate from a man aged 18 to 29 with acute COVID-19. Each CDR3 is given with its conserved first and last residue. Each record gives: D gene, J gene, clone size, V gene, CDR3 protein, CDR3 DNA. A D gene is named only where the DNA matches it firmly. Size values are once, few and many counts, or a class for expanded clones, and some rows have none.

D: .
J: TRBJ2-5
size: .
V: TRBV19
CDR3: CASRDQETQYF
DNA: TGTGCCAGCAGGGACCAAGAGACCCAGTACTTC

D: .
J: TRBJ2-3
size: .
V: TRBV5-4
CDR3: CASSLVEGTQYF
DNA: TGTGCCAGCAGCTTGGTTGAGGGTACGCAGTATTTT

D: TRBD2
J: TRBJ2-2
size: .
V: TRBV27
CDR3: CASSPSGLAITGELFF
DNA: TGTGCCAGCAGTCCTTCCGGACTAGCAATCACCGGGGAGCTGTTTTTT

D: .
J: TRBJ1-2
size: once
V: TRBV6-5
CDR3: CATHLTGPYGYTF
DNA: TGTGCCACCCACCTGACAGGCCCCTATGGCTACACCTTC

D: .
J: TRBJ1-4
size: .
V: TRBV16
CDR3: CASSQSPRNEKLFF
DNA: TGTGCCAGCAGCCAATCTCCCCGGAATGAAAAACTGTTTTTT

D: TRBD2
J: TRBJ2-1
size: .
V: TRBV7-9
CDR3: CASSLGVAGGQNEQFF
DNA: TGTGCCAGCAGCTTAGGTGTAGCGGGAGGTCAAAATGAGCAGTTCTTC

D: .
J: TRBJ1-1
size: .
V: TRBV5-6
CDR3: CASSSPWAGNTEAFF
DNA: TGTGCCAGCAGCTCCCCTTGGGCTGGGAACACTGAAGCTTTCTTT

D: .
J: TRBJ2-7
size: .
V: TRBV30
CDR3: CAWSSGVREQYF
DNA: TGTGCCTGGAGTTCGGGGGTTCGCGAGCAGTACTTC

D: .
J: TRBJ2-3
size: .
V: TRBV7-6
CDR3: CASSLESGDTQYF
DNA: TGTGCCAGCAGCTTAGAGTCGGGAGATACGCAGTATTTT

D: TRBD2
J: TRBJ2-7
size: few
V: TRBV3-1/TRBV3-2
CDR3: CASSQEPRLAVLPYEQYF
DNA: TGTGCCAGCAGCCAAGAACCAAGACTAGCGGTTCTGCCCTACGAGCAGTACTTC

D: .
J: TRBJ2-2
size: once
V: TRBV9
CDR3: CASSVVGLNTGELFF
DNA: TGTGCCAGCAGCGTAGTAGGACTGAACACCGGGGAGCTGTTTTTT

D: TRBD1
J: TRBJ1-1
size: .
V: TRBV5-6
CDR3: CASSPETGTNTEAFF
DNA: TGTGCCAGCAGCCCAGAGACAGGGACGAACACTGAAGCTTTCTTT

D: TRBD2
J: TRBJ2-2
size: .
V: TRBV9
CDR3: CASSLGTSGNTGELFF
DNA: TGTGCCAGCAGCTTAGGGACTAGCGGGAACACCGGGGAGCTGTTTTTT

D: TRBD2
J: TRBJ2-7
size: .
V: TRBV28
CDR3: CASSTPGTSYEQYF
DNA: TGTGCCAGCAGTACCCCCGGGACTAGCTACGAGCAGTACTTC

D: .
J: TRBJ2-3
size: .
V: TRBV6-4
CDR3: CASSDGLEGGTQYF
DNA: TGTGCCAGCAGCGACGGACTAGAAGGGGGTACGCAGTATTTT

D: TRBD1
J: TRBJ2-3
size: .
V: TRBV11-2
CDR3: CASSSAAGGGDTQYF
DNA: TGTGCCAGCAGCTCAGCCGCAGGGGGCGGAGATACGCAGTATTTT

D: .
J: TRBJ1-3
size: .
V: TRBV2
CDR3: CASTISRSGGGDTIYF
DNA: TGTGCCAGCACCATATCAAGGTCCGGGGGGGGAGACACCATATATTTT

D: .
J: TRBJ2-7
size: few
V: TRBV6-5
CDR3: CASSYPARDEQYF
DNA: TGTGCCAGCAGTTACCCTGCCAGGGACGAGCAGTACTTC

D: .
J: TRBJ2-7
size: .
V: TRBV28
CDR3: CASSFTVRVDEQYF
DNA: TGTGCCAGCAGTTTTACGGTCAGGGTAGACGAGCAGTACTTC

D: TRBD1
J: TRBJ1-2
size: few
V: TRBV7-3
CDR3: CASSSGQGNYGYTF
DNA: TGTGCCAGCAGCTCCGGACAGGGGAACTATGGCTACACCTTC

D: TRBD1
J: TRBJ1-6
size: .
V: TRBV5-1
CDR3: CASRSMGQGSNSPLHF
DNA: TGCGCCAGCAGATCCATGGGACAGGGAAGTAATTCACCCCTCCACTTT

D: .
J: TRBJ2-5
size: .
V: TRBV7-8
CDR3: CASSLDRPILAREWETQYF
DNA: TGTGCCAGCAGCTTGGATCGCCCGATTTTAGCGCGGGAATGGGAGACCCAGTACTTC

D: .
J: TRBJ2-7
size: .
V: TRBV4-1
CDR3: CASSQEGAWGYEQYF
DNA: TGCGCCAGCAGCCAAGAAGGGGCCTGGGGTTACGAGCAGTACTTC

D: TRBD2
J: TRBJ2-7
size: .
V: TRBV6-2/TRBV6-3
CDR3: CASSYSPVGREGLIEQYF
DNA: TGTGCCAGCAGTTACTCCCCTGTGGGACGGGAGGGCCTCATCGAGCAGTACTTC

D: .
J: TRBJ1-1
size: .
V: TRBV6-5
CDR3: CASSPSDLNTEAFF
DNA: TGTGCCAGCAGTCCAAGCGACCTGAACACTGAAGCTTTCTTT

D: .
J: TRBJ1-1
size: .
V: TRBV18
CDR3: CASSPPFLRGSGEAFF
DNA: TGTGCCAGCTCACCACCGTTCCTCAGGGGATCAGGTGAAGCTTTCTTT

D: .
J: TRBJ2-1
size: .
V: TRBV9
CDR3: CASSRGSNEQFF
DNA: TGTGCCAGCAGTCGAGGCTCCAATGAGCAGTTCTTC

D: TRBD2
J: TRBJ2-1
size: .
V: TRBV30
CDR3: CASPTSGRGGNEQFF
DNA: TGTGCCTCCCCGACTAGCGGGAGGGGAGGGAATGAGCAGTTCTTC

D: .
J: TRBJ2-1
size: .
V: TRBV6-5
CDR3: CASGLNEQFF
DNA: TGTGCCAGCGGTCTAAATGAGCAGTTCTTC

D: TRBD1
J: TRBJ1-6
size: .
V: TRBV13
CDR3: CASSSRQGRAPLHF
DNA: TGTGCCAGCAGCTCGAGACAGGGAAGGGCGCCCCTCCACTTT

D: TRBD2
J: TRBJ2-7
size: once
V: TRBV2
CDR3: CASTRTSGSYEQYF
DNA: TGTGCCAGCACCCGTACTAGCGGGAGTTACGAGCAGTACTTC

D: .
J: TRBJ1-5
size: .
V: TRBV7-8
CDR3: CASSLGRTHNNQPQHF
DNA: TGTGCCAGCAGCTTAGGCAGGACTCATAACAATCAGCCCCAGCATTTT

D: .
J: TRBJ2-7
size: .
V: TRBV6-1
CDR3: CASSEIPGDYEQYF
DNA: TGTGCCAGCAGTGAAATCCCCGGGGACTACGAGCAGTACTTC

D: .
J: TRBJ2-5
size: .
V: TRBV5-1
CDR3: CASSTGGGAGTQYF
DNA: TGCGCCAGCAGCACGGGAGGGGGCGCGGGGACCCAGTACTTC

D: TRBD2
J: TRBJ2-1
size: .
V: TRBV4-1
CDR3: CASSQASGYYSYNEQFF
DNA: TGCGCCAGCAGCCAAGCTAGCGGGTACTACTCCTACAATGAGCAGTTCTTC

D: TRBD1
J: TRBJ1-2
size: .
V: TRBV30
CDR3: CAWSWDRVIGYTF
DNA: TGTGCCTGGAGTTGGGACAGGGTCATTGGCTACACCTTC

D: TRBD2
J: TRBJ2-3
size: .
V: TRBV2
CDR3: CASSGGTSGRVSTDTQYF
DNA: TGTGCCAGCAGTGGGGGGACTAGCGGGAGGGTGAGCACAGATACGCAGTATTTT

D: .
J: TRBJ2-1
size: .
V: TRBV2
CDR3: CASSVSAGLNEQFF
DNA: TGTGCCAGCAGTGTGTCTGCGGGTCTCAATGAGCAGTTCTTC

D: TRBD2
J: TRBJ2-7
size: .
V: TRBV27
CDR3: CASSYGGGYEQYF
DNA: TGTGCCAGCAGTTATGGGGGGGGCTACGAGCAGTACTTC

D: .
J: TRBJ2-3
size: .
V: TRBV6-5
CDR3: CASSRDSLTQYF
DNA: TGTGCCAGCAGCCGCGACAGTCTTACGCAGTATTTT

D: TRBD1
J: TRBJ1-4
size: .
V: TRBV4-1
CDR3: CASSSRQGATNEKLFF
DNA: TGCGCCAGCAGCTCTAGACAGGGTGCAACTAATGAAAAACTGTTTTTT

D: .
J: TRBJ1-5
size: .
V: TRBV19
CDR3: CASSMQGQPQHF
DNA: TGTGCCAGTAGTATGCAGGGGCAGCCCCAGCATTTT

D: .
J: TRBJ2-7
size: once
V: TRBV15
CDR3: CATSWGDSPTEYF
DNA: TGTGCCACCAGCTGGGGGGACAGTCCTACGGAGTACTTC

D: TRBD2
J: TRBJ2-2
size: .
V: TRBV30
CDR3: CAWSGLAGANTGELFF
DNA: TGTGCCTGGAGTGGCCTAGCGGGGGCCAACACCGGGGAGCTGTTTTTT

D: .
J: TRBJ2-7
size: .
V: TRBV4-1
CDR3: CASSRDRTNPYEQYF
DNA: TGCGCCAGCAGCCGCGACAGGACGAACCCCTACGAGCAGTACTTC

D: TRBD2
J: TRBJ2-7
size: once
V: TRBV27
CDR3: CASSRTGTSSYEQYF
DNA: TGTGCCAGCAGCCGTACCGGGACTAGCTCCTACGAGCAGTACTTC

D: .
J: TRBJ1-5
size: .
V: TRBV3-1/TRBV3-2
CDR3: CASSQDQIGPQHF
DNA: TGTGCCAGCAGCCAAGATCAAATCGGGCCCCAGCATTTT

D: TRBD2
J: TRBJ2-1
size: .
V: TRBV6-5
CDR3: CASSYSGGHNEQFF
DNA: TGTGCCAGCAGTTATAGCGGGGGACACAATGAGCAGTTCTTC